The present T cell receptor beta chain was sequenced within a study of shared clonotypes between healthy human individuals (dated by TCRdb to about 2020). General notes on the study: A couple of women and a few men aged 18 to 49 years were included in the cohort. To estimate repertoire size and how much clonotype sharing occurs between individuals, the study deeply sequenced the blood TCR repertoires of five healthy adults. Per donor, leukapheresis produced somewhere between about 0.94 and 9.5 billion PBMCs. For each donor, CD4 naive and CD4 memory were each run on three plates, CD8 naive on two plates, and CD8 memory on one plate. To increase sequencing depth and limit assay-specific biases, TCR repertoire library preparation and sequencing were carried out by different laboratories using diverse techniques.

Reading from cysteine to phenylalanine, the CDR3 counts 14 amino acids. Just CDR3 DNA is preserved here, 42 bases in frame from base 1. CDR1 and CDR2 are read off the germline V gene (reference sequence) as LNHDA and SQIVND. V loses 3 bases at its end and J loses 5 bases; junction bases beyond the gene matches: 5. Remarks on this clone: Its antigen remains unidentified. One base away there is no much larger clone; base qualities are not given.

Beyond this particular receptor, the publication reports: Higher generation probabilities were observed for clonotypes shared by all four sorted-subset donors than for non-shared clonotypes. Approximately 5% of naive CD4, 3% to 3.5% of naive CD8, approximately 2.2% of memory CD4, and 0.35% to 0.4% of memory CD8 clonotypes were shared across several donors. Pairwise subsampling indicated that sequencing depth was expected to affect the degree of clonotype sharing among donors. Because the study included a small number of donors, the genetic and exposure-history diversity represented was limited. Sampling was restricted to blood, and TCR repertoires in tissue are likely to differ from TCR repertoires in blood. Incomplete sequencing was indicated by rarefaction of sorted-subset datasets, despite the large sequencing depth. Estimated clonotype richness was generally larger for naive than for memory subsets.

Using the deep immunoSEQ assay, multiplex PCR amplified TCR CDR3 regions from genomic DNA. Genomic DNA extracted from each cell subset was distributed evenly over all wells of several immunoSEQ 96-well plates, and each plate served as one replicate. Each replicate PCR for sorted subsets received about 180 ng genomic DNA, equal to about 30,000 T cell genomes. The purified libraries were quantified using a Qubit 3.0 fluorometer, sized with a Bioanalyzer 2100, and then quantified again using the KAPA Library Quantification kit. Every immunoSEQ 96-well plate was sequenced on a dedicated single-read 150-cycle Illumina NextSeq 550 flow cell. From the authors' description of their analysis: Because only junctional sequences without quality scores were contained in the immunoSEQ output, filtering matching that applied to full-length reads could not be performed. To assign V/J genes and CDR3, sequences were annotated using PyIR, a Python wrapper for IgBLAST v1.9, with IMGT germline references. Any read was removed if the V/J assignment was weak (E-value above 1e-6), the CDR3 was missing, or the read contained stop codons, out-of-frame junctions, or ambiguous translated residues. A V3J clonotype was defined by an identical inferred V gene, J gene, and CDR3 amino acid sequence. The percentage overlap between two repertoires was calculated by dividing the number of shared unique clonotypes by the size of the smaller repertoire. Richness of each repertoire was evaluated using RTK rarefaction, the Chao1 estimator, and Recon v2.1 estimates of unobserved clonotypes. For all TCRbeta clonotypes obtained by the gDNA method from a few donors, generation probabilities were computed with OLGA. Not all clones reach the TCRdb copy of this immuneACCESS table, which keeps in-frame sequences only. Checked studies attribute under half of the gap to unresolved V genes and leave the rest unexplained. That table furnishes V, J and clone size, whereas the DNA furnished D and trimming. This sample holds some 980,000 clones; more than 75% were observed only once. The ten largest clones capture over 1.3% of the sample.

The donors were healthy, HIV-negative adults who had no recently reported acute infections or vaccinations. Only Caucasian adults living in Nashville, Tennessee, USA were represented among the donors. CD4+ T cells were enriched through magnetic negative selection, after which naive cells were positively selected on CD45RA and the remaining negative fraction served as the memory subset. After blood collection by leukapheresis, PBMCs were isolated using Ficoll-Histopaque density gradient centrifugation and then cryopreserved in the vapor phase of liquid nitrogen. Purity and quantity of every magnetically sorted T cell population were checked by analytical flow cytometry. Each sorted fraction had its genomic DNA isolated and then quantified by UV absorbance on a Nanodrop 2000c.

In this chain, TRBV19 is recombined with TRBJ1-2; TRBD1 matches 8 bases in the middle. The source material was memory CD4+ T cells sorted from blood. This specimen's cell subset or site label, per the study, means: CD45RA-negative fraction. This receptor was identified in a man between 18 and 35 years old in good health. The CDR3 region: CASSILDREYGYTF. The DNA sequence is TGTGCCAGTAGTATCCTGGACAGGGAGTATGGCTACACCTTC. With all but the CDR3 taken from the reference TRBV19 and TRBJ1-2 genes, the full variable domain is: DGGITQSPKYLFRKEGQNVTLSCEQNLNHDAMYWYRQDPGQGLRLIYYSQIVNDFQKGDIAEGYSVSREKKESFPLTVTSAQKNPTAFYLCASSILDREYGYTFGSGTRLTVV.